These T cell receptor beta chains were read from a single sample in a study of blood T cell repertoires in COVID-19. Measured with immunoSEQ multiplex PCR; TCRdb has only the in-frame clones, and not every one. The sample carries approximately 200,000 clones, around four fifths recorded once. The sample taken for sequencing was peripheral blood. The receptors here all came from a woman aged 30 to 39 with acute or convalescent COVID-19. Both conserved end residues are trimmed from each CDR3.

v_gene: TRBV27; CDR3aa: ASRLGGISTEAF
v_gene: TRBV7-9; CDR3aa: ASSTAGGGTDTQY
v_gene: TRBV30; CDR3aa: AWRDQGGNQPQH
v_gene: TRBV11-2; CDR3aa: ASSEDPDRGETQY
v_gene: TRBV6-2/TRBV6-3; CDR3aa: ASSSEARGYGYT
v_gene: TRBV4-1; CDR3aa: ASSQGIQGPRSKNTEAF
v_gene: TRBV6-2/TRBV6-3; CDR3aa: ASSYSTQGAADEQF
v_gene: TRBV13; CDR3aa: ASSFTSGITGANVLT
v_gene: TRBV7-9; CDR3aa: ASSRGHSSYNSPLH
v_gene: TRBV29-1; CDR3aa: SSRPGTGKNGYT
v_gene: TRBV7-9; CDR3aa: ASSPDTGANVLT
v_gene: TRBV11-3; CDR3aa: ASSPRTGKTAAGNTIY
v_gene: TRBV29-1; CDR3aa: SVRGNAVVTGELF
v_gene: TRBV11-1; CDR3aa: ASSARQGYNEQF
v_gene: TRBV3-1/TRBV3-2; CDR3aa: ASSQAGLMNTEAF
v_gene: TRBV5-1; CDR3aa: ASSSAGGRGYEQY
v_gene: TRBV6-6; CDR3aa: ASSYDIVPGNTEAF
v_gene: TRBV28; CDR3aa: ASVSRPLAF